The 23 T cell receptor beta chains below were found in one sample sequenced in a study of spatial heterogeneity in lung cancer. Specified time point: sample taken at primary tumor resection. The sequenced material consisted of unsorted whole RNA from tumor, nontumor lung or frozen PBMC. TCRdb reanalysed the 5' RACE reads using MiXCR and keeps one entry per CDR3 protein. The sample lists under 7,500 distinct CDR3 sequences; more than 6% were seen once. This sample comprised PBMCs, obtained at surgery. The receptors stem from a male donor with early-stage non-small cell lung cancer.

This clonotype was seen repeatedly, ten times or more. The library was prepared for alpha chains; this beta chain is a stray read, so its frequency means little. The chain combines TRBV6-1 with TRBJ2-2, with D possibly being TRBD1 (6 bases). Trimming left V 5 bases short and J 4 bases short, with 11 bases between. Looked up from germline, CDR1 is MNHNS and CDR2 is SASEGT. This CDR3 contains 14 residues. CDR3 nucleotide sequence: TGTGCCAGCAGTTCTTTGGACAGCACCGGGGAGCTGTTTTTT. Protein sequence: CASSSLDSTGELFF.

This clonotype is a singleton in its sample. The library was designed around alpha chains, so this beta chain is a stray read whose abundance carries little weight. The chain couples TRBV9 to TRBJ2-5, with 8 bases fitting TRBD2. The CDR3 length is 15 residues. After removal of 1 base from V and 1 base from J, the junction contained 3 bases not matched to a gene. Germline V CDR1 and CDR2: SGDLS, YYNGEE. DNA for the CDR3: TGTGCCAGCAGCGTATCAAGCGGGGGCCAAGAGACCCAGTACTTC. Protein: CASSVSSGGQETQYF.

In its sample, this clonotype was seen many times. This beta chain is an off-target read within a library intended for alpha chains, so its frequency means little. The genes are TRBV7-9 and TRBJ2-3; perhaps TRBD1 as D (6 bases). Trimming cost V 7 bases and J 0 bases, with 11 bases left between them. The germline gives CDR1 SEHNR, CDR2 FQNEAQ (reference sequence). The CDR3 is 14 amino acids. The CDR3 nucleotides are TGTGCCAGCACCGCCGGGACAAGCACAGATACGCAGTATTTT. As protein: CASTAGTSTDTQYF.

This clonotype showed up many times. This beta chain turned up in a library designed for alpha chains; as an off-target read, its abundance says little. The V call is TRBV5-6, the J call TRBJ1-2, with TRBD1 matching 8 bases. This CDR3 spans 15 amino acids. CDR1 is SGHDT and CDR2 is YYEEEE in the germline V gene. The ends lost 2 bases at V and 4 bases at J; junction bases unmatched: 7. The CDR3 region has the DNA TGTGCCAGCAGCTTCGCAGGGGGCGAACTCTATGGCTACACCTTC. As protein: CASSFAGGELYGYTF.

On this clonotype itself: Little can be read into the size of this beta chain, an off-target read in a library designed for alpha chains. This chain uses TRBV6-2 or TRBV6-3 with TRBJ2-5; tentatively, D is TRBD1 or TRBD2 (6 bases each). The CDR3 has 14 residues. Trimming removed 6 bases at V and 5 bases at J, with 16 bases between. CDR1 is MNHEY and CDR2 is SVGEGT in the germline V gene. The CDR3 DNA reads TGTGCCAGCAGCCCGGAGGGGGGCCGGGAGACCCAGTACTTC. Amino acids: CASSPEGGRETQYF.

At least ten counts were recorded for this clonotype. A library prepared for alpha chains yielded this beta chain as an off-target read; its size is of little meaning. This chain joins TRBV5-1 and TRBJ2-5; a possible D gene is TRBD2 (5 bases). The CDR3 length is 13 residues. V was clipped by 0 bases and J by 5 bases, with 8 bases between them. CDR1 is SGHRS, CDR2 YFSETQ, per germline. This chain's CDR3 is CASSLATGETQYF. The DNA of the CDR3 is TGCGCCAGCAGCTTGGCCACGGGGGAGACCCAGTACTTC.

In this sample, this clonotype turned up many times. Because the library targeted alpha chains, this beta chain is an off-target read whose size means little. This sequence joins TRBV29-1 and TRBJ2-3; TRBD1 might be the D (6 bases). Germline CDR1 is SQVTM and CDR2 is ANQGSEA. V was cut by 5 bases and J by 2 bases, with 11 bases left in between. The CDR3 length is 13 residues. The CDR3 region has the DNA TGCAGCGTTCCAGGGGAGAACACAGATACGCAGTATTTT. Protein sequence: CSVPGENTDTQYF.

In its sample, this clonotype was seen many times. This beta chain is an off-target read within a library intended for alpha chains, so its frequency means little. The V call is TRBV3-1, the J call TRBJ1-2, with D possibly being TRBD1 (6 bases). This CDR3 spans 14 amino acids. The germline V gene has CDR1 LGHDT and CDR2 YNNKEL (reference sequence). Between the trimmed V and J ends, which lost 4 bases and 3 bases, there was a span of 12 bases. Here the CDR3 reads CASSPSGEYYGYTF. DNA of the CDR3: TGTGCCAGCAGCCCGTCAGGGGAGTACTATGGCTACACCTTC.

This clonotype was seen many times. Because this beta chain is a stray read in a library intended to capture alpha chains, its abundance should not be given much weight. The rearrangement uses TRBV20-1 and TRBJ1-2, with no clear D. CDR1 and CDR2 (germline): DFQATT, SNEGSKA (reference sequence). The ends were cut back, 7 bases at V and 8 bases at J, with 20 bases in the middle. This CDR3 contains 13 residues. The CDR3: CSGGRAQVRGYTF. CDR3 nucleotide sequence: TGCAGTGGGGGAAGGGCGCAAGTCAGAGGCTACACCTTC.

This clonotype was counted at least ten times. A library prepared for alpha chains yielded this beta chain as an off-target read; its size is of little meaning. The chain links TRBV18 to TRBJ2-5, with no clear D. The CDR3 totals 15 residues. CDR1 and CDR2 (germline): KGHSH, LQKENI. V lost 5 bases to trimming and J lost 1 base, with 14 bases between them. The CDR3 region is CASSITGPPQETQYF. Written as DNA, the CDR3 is TGTGCCAGCTCAATTACGGGTCCTCCCCAAGAGACCCAGTACTTC.

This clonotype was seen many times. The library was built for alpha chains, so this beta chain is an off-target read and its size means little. DNA of the CDR3: TGTGCCAGCAGCCCCACCCAGGGGAATTCACCCCTCCACTTT. Translated: CASSPTQGNSPLHF. The chain employs TRBV3-1 and TRBJ1-6; TRBD1 might be the D (6 bases). Germline-derived CDR1 and CDR2 are LGHDT and YNNKEL (reference sequence). CDR3 length: 14 amino acids. V was trimmed by 4 bases and J by 7 bases, leaving 11 bases between them.

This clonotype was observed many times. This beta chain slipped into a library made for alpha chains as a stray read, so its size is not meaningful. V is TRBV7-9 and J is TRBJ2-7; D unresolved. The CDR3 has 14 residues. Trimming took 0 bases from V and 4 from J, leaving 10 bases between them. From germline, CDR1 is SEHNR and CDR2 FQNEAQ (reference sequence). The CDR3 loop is CASSLAGNRYEQYF. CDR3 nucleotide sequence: TGTGCCAGCAGCTTAGCGGGAAACAGATACGAGCAGTACTTC.

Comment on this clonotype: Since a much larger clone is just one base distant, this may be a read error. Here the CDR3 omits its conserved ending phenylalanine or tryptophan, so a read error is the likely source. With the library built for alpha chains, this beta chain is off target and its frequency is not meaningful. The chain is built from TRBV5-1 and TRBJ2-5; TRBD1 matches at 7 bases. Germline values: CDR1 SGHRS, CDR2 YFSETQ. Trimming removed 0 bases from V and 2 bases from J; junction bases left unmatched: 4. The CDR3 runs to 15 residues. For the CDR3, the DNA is TGCGCCAGCAGCTTGGTACCGGGACAGCAAGAGACCCAGTACTAC. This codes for CASSLVPGQQETQYY.

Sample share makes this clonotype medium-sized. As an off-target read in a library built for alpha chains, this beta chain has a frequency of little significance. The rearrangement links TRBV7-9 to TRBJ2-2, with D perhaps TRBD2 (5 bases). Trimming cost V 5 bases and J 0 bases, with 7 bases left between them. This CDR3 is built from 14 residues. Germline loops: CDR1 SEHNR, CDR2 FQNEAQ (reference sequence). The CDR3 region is CASSTGTNTGELFF. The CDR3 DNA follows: TGTGCCAGCAGCACCGGGACGAACACCGGGGAGCTGTTTTTT.

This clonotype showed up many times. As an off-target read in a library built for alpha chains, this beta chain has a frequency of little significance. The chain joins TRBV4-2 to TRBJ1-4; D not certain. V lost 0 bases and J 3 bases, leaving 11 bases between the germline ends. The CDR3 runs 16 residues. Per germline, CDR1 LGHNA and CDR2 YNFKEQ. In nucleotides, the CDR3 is TGTGCCAGCAGCCAAGATTTGTGGGGATCTAATGAAAAACTGTTTTTT. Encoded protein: CASSQDLWGSNEKLFF.

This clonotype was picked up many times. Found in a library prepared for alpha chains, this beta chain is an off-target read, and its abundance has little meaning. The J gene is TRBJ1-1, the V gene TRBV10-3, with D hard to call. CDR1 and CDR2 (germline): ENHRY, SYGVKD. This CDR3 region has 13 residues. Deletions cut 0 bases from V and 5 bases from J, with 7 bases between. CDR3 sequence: CAISESGWTEAFF. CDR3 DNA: TGTGCCATCAGTGAGTCAGGGTGGACTGAAGCTTTCTTT.

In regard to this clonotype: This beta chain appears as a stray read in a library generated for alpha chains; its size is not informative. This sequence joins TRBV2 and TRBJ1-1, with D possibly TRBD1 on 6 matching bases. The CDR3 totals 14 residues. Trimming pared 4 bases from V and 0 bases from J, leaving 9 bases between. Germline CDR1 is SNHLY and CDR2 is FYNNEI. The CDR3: CASSAGQMNTEAFF. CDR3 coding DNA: TGTGCCAGCAGTGCGGGACAAATGAACACTGAAGCTTTCTTT. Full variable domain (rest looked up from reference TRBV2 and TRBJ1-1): EPEVTQTPSHQVTQMGQEVILRCVPISNHLYFYWYRQILGQKVEFLVSFYNNEISEKSEIFDDQFSVERPDGSNFTLKIRSTKLEDSAMYFCASSAGQMNTEAFFGQGTRLTVV.

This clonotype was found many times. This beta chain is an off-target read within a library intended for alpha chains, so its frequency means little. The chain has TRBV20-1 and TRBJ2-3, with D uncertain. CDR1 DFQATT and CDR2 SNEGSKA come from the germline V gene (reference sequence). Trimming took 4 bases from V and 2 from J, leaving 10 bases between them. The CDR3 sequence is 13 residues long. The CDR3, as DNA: TGCAGTGCTACAGGCTCAACCACAGATACGCAGTATTTT. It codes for CSATGSTTDTQYF.

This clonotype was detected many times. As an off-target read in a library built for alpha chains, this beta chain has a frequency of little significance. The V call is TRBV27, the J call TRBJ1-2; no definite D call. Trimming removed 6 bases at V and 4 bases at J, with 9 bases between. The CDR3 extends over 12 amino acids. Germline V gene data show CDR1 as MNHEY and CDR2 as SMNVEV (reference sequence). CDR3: CASSSAGYGYTF. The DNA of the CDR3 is TGTGCCAGCAGCTCAGCGGGCTATGGCTACACCTTC.

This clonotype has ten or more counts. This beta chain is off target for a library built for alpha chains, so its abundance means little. CDR3 protein: CSASQGANEKLFF. The CDR3 nucleotides read TGCAGTGCTTCACAGGGGGCTAATGAAAAACTGTTTTTT. The gene calls are TRBV20-1 and TRBJ1-4; 8 nucleotides match TRBD1. V lost 5 bases and J lost 3; bases outside the gene matches: 2. The CDR3 is made up of 13 amino acids. In germline, CDR1 is DFQATT, CDR2 SNEGSKA (reference sequence).

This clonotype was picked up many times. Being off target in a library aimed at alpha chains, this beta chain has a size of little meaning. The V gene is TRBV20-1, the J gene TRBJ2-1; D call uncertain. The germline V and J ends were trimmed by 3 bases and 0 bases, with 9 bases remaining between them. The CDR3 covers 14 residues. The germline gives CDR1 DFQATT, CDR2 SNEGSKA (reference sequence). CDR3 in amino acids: CSARSRTSYNEQFF. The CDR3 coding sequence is TGCAGTGCTAGGAGCAGAACCTCCTACAATGAGCAGTTCTTC.

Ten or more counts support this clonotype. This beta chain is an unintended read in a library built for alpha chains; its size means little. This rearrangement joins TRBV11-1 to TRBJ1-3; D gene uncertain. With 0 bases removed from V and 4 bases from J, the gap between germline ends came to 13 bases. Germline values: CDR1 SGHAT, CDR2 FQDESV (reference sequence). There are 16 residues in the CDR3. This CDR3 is CASSLAQRALGNTIYF. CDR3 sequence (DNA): TGTGCCAGCAGCTTAGCGCAACGGGCCCTCGGAAACACCATATATTTT. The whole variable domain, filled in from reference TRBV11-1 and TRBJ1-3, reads EAEVAQSPRYKITEKSQAVAFWCDPISGHATLYWYRQILGQGPELLVQFQDESVVDDSQLPKDRFSAERLKGVDSTLKIQPAELGDSAMYLCASSLAQRALGNTIYFGEGSWLTVV.

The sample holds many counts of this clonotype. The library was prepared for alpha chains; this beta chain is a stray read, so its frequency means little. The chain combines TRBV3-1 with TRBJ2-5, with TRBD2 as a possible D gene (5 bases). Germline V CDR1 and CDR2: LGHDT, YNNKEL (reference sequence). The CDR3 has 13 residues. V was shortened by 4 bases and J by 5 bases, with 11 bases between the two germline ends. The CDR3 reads CASSRTSWETQYF. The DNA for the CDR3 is TGTGCCAGCAGCCGCACTAGTTGGGAGACCCAGTACTTC.